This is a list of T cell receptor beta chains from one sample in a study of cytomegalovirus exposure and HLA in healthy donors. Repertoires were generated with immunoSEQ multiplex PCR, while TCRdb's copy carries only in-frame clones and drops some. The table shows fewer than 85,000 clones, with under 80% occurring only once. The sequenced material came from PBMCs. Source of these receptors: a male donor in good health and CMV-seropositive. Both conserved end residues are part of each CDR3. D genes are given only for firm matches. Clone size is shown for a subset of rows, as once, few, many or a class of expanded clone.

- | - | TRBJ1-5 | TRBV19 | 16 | TGTGCCAGTAGTATAGAGGGGGGGCGTCGCAATCAGCCCCAGCATTTT | CASSIEGGRRNQPQHF
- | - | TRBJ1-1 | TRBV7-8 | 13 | TGTGCCAGCAGCTTCAGGGGTCGGACTGAAGCTTTCTTT | CASSFRGRTEAFF
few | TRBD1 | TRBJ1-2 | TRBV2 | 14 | TGTGCCAGCAGCCCCGACAGGGGGAACTATGGCTACACCTTC | CASSPDRGNYGYTF
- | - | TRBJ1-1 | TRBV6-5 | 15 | TGTGCCAGCAGTTACTCGAGGGGGTGGAACACTGAAGCTTTCTTT | CASSYSRGWNTEAFF
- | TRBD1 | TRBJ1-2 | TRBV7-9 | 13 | TGTGCCAGCCGGGACAGGACCCTTTATGGCTACACCTTC | CASRDRTLYGYTF
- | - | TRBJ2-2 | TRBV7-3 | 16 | TGTGCCAGCAGCTCTACGGGGGTAGTGAACACCGGGGAGCTGTTTTTT | CASSSTGVVNTGELFF
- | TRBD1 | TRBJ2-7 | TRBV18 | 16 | TGTGCCAGCTCACCGGTATCCGGGACAGGGGGAAACGAGCAGTACTTC | CASSPVSGTGGNEQYF
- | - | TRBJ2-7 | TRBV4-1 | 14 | TGCGCCAGCAGCCTTGGACAAGTTTTCAACGAGCAGTACTTC | CASSLGQVFNEQYF
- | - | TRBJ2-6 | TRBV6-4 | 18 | TGTGCCAGCAGTCCGAACGGACAGTTCCTCTCTGGGGCCAACGTCCTGACTTTC | CASSPNGQFLSGANVLTF
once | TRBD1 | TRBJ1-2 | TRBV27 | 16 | TGTGCCAGCAGTCCGACAGGGTGGCTAAGGAACTATGGCTACACCTTC | CASSPTGWLRNYGYTF
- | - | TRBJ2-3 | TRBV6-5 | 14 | TGTGCCAGCAGCGAGTTCCAAGATCCAGATACGCAGTATTTT | CASSEFQDPDTQYF
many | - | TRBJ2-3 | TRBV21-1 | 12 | TGTGCCAGCAGCAAAGTAACAGAGGGGCAGTATTTT | CASSKVTEGQYF
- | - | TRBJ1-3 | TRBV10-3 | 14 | TGTGCCATCAGCGAGACGAGCTCTGGAAACACCATATATTTT | CAISETSSGNTIYF
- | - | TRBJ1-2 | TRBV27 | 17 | TGTGCCAGCAGTTTAATGGGGGCTCTTACCTCTAACTATGGCTACACCTTC | CASSLMGALTSNYGYTF
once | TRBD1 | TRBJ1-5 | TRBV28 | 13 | TGTGCCAGCAGTGGACAGGGGGCGAAGCCCCAGCATTTT | CASSGQGAKPQHF
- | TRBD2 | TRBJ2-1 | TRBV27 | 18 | TGTGCCAGCAGTCCTCCGGGACCAGCCGCGGGGGTGTACAATGAGCAGTTCTTC | CASSPPGPAAGVYNEQFF
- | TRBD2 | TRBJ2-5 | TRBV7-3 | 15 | TGTGCCAGCAGCTTCAGTGGGACTAGCGGGGAGACCCAGTACTTC | CASSFSGTSGETQYF
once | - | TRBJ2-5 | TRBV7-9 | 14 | TGTGCCAGCAGCTTAGACGCGCTTACAGAGACCCAGTACTTC | CASSLDALTETQYF
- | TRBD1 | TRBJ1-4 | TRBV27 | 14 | TGTGCCAGCAGTTGGACAGGGTCTAATGAAAAACTGTTTTTT | CASSWTGSNEKLFF
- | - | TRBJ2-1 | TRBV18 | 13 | TGTGCCAGCTCACCACCTAGTTTCAATGAGCAGTTCTTC | CASSPPSFNEQFF
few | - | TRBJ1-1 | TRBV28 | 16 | TGTGCCAGTCATTCCCTAGGTGGGGGGTTGAACACTGAAGCTTTCTTT | CASHSLGGGLNTEAFF
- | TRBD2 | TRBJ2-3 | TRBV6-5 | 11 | TGTGCAGCGCGGGAGCTTGATACGCAGTATTTT | CAARELDTQYF
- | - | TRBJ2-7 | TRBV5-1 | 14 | TGCGCCAGCAGCTTGGGGGGCGCTTCCTACGAGCAGTACTTC | CASSLGGASYEQYF
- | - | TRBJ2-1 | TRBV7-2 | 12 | TGTGCCAGCAGCTTGAGTTCAAATGAGCAGTTCTTC | CASSLSSNEQFF
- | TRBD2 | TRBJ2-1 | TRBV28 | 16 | TGTGCCAGCAGTCCCTGGACTAGCGGGAGAGGCAATGAGCAGTTCTTC | CASSPWTSGRGNEQFF
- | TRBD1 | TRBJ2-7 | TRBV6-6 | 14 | TGTGCCAGCAGTCAGGGACAGGGGGGTTACGAGCAGTACTTC | CASSQGQGGYEQYF
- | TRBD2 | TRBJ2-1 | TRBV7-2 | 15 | TGTGCCAGCAGCATCCTAGCGGGAGCTTACAATGAGCAGTTCTTC | CASSILAGAYNEQFF
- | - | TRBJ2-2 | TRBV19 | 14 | TGTGCCAGTAGTATAGTGGCAGACACCGGGGAGCTGTTTTTT | CASSIVADTGELFF
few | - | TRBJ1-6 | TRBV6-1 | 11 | TGTGCCAGCCGAAACTTTTCACCCCTCCACTTT | CASRNFSPLHF
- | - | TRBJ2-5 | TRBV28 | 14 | TGTGCCAGCAACCTAGCGCGAGGCCGCCGGGACCAGTACTTC | CASNLARGRRDQYF
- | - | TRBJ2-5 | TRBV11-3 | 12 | TGTGCCAGCAGCTTAGCCGGAGAGACCCAGTACTTC | CASSLAGETQYF
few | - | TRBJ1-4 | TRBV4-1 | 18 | TGCGCCAGCAGCCTTGGCAGATCCCAGGGCCGGAAGGGTGAAAAACTGTTTTTT | CASSLGRSQGRKGEKLFF
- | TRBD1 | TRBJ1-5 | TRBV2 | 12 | TGTGCCGGTGGACAGGGGTTTCAGCCCCAGCATTTT | CAGGQGFQPQHF
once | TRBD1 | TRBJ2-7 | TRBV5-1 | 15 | TGCGCCAGCAGCTTTATAGGGGGCGCGCCCTACGAGCAGTACTTC | CASSFIGGAPYEQYF
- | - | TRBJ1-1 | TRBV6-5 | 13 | TGTGCCAGCAGTTATCAGGGTGATACTGAAGCTTTCTTT | CASSYQGDTEAFF
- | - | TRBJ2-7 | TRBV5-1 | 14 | TGCGCCAGCAGCTCACCGGGACTGGGGTACGAGCAGTACTTC | CASSSPGLGYEQYF
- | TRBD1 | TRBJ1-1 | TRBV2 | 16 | TGTGCCAGCAGTGACCCCGACAGGGGGGCGAACACTGAAGCTTTCTTT | CASSDPDRGANTEAFF
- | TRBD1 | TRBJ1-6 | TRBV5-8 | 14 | TGTGCCAGCAGCTGGGACAGGAGTCGCTCACCCCTCCACTTT | CASSWDRSRSPLHF
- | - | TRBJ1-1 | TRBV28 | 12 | TGTGCCAGCAGGGACAGCAACACTGAAGCTTTCTTT | CASRDSNTEAFF
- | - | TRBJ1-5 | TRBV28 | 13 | TGTGCCAGCACCTGGGGCAGAAATCAGCCCCAGCATTTT | CASTWGRNQPQHF
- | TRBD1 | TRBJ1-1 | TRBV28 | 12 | TGTGCCACCGGAGAGGGACAGGGCGTGATTTTCTTT | CATGEGQGVIFF
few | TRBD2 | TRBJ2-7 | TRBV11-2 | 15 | TGTGCCAGCAGCCCATTAGCGGGGCACTCCTACGAGCAGTACTTC | CASSPLAGHSYEQYF
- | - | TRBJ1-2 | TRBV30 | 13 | TGTGCCTGGAGTGTATCTACTAACTATGGCTACACCTTC | CAWSVSTNYGYTF
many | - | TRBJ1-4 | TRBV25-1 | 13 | TGTGCCAGCAGTATCCTCAGGGGCGAAAAACTGTTTTTT | CASSILRGEKLFF
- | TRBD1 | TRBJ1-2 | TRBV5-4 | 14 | TGTGCCAGCAGCGGGGTGGGACAGGGCGGGCGCTACACCTTC | CASSGVGQGGRYTF